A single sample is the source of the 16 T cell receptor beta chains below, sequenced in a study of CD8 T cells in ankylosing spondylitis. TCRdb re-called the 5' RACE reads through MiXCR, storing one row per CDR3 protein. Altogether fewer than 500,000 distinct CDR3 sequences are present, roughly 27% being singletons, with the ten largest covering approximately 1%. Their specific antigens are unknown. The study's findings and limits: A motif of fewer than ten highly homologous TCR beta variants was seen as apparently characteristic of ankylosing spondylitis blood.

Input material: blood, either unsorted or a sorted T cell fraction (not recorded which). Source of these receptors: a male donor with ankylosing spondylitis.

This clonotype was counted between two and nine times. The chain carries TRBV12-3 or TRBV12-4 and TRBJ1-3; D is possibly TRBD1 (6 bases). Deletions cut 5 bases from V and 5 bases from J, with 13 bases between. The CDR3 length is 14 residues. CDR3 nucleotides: TGTGCCAGCAGTACCACAGGGTCCCGAAACACCATATATTTT. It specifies CASSTTGSRNTIYF.

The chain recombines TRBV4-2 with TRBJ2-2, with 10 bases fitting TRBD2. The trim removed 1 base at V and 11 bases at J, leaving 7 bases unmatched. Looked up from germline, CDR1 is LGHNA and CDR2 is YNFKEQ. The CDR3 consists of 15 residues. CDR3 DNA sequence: TGTGCCAGCAGCCAAGGACTAGCGGGCTCAAAAGAGCTGTTTTTT. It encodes CASSQGLAGSKELFF.

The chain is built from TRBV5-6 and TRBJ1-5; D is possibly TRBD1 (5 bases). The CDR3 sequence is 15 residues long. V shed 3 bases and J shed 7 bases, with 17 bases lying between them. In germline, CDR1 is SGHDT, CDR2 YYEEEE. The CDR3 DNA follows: TGTGCCAGCAGCTCGGGGGTCCCGAGAGGACAGCCCCAGCATTTT. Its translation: CASSSGVPRGQPQHF.

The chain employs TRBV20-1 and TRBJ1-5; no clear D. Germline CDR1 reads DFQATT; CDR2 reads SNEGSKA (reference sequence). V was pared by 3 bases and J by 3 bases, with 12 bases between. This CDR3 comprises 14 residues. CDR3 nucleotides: TGCAGTGCTAGTGGTCAGGAGATCAATCAGCCCCAGCATTTT. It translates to CSASGQEINQPQHF.

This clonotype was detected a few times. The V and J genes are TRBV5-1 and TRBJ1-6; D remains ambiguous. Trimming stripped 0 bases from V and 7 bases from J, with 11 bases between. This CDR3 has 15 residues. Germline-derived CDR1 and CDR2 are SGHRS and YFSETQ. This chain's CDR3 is CASSLGQASNSPLHF. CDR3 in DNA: TGCGCCAGCAGCTTGGGGCAGGCTTCGAATTCACCCCTCCACTTT.

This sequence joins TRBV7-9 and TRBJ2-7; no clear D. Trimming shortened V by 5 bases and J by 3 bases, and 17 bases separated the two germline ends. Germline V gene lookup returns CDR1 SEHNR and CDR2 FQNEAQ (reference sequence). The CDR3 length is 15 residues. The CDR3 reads CASSLGVAGVYEQYF. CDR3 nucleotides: TGTGCCAGCAGCCTCGGTGTAGCTGGGGTCTACGAGCAGTACTTC.

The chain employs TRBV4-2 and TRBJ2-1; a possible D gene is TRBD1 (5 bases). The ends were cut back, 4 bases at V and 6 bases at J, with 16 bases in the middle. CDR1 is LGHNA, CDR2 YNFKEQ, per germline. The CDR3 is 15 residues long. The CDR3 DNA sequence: TGTGCCAGCAGCCCAAAAATTGACAGTCCCAATGAGCAGTTCTTC. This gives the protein CASSPKIDSPNEQFF.

The CDR3 sequence: CSARFGQGMGEQYF. The CDR3 nucleotides read TGCAGTGCTAGATTTGGACAGGGAATGGGCGAGCAGTACTTC. The genes are TRBV20-1 and TRBJ2-7; 8 bases fit TRBD1. V trimming: 2 bases; J trimming: 6 bases; junction bases outside the gene matches: 9. In germline, CDR1 is DFQATT, CDR2 SNEGSKA (reference sequence). The CDR3 sequence is 14 residues long.

The CDR3 loop is CASSQEGTGTYGYTF. In nucleotides, the CDR3 is TGCGCCAGCAGCCAAGAAGGGACAGGAACATATGGCTACACCTTC. J is TRBJ1-2 and V is TRBV4-1; 8 bases map to TRBD1. This CDR3 region has 15 residues. Germline V gene sequence: CDR1 MGHRA, CDR2 YSYEKL. Germline trimming cut 0 bases from V and 5 bases from J; bases unmatched to any gene: 5.

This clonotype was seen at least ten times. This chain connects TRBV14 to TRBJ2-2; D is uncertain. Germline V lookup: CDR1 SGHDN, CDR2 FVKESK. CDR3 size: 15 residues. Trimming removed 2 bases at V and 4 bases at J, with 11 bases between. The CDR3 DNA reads TGTGCCAGCAGCCAACTGGCGGACCGCACCGGGGAGCTGTTTTTT. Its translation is CASSQLADRTGELFF.

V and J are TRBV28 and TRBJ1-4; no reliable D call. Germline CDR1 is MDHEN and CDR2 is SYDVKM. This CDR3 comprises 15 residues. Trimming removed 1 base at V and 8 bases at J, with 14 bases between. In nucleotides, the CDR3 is TGTGCCAGCAGTTTATCCCCAGCTGCGGGAGAAAAACTGTTTTTT. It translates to CASSLSPAAGEKLFF.

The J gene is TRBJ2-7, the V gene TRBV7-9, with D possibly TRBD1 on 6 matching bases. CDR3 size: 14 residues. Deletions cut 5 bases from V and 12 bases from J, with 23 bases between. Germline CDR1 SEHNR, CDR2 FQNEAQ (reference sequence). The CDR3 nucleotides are TGTGCCAGCAGCCCGACTGGCACCGGGACACTGCCGTACTTC. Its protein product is CASSPTGTGTLPYF.

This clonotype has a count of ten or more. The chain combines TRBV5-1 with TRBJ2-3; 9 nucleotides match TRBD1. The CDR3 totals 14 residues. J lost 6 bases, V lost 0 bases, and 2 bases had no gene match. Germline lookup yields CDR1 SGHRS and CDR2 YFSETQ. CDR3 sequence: CASSLEGQGDTQYF. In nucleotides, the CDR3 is TGCGCCAGCAGCTTGGAAGGACAGGGGGATACGCAGTATTTT.

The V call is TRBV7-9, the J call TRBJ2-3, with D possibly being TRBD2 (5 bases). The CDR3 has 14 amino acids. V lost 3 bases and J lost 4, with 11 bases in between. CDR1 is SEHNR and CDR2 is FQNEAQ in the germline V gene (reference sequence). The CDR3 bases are TGTGCCAGCAGCTTCGGGAAAACCCCAGATACGCAGTATTTT. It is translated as CASSFGKTPDTQYF. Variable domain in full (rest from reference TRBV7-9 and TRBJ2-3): DTGVSQNPRHKITKRGQNVTFRCDPISEHNRLYWYRQTLGQGPEFLTYFQNEAQLEKSRLLSDRFSAERPKGSFSTLEIQRTEQGDSAMYLCASSFGKTPDTQYFGPGTRLTVL.

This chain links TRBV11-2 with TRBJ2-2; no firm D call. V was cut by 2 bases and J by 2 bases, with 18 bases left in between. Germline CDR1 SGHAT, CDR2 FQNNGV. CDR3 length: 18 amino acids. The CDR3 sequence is CASSLIPRAQQNTGELFF. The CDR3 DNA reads TGTGCCAGCAGCTTAATCCCCCGGGCGCAACAAAACACCGGGGAGCTGTTTTTT.

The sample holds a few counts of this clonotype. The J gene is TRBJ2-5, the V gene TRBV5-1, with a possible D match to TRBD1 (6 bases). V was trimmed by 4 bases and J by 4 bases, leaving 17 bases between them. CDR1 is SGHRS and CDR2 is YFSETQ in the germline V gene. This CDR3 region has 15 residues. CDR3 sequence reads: CASSTNTGLGETQYF. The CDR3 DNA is TGCGCCAGCAGCACCAACACAGGGCTTGGAGAGACCCAGTACTTC.